This T cell receptor (beta chain) was obtained from a study of blood T cell repertoires in COVID-19. Across the whole study: Collection of acute and convalescent COVID-19 samples took place in the United States, Italy and Spain. From T cells, B-cell-depleted T cells, or PBMCs came the material, which was cDNA or gDNA.

Original processing methods: By means of reference gene primer amplification, nucleated cell counts were estimated. Here immunoSEQ multiplex PCR was the method, and the copy in TCRdb shows in-frame clones only, minus some. That table is the source of V, J and clone size, and D and trimming were worked out from the DNA. The sample has 120,000 to 150,000 clones, 65% to 80% seen once. Sample: peripheral blood. The clonotype comes from a man in his 60s with acute or convalescent COVID-19.

The CDR3 DNA follows: TGTGCCAGCAGCCAGAACAGGGGAATTCAGCCCCAGCATTTT. Its protein is CASSQNRGIQPQHF. This sequence joins TRBV3-1 (or the pseudogene TRBV3-2) and TRBJ1-5; TRBD1 agrees at 7 bases. The CDR3 contains 14 residues. V was clipped by 3 bases and J by 6 bases; unmatched bases: 5. Germline values: CDR1 LGHDT, CDR2 YNNKEL (reference sequence).